The rows below give T cell receptor beta chains drawn from one sample of a study of blood T cell repertoires in COVID-19. Libraries were prepared by immunoSEQ multiplex PCR; TCRdb keeps only in-frame clonotypes and omits some of them. This repertoire shows some 100,000 clones, 80% to 95% found once; its top ten account for around 6%. Sequencing was done on a sample of peripheral blood. These receptors originate from a man in his 70s with acute or convalescent COVID-19. CDR3s include the opening cysteine and the closing phenylalanine or tryptophan. The order of the fields is clone size, CDR3 length, J gene, V gene, CDR3 protein. Rows give clone size only sometimes, using once, few, many, or a class for an expanded clone.

>NA|13|TRBJ2-1|TRBV9
CASSVAFLNEQFF
>NA|13|TRBJ2-2|TRBV25-1
CASTTGGPGELFF
>NA|14|TRBJ1-1|TRBV6-5
CASSFSGTATEAFF
>NA|14|TRBJ2-2|TRBV2
CARRIQGNTGELFF
>NA|15|TRBJ2-3|TRBV10-3
CAISAGGGSTDTQYF
>NA|14|TRBJ1-5|TRBV28
CASRGGGGGEPQHF
>once|15|TRBJ1-5|TRBV4-1
CASSQYGERNQPQHF
>NA|14|TRBJ2-7|TRBV10-1
CASSETGVSYEQYF
>NA|14|TRBJ2-5|TRBV12-5
CASALGGGKETQYF
>NA|14|TRBJ1-1|TRBV5-5
CASSLGGLNTEAFF
>NA|15|TRBJ1-3|TRBV9
CASSGTGGAGNTIYF
>few|13|TRBJ2-7|TRBV29-1
CSAGLAGASEQYF
>NA|14|TRBJ1-3|TRBV11-2
CASSTRTGGNTIYF
>NA|15|TRBJ1-4|TRBV7-8
CASSSLDREGEKLFF
>NA|14|TRBJ1-5|TRBV30
CAWSGGQGNQPQHF
>few|16|TRBJ1-2|TRBV2
CASSETGQAVNYGYTF
>NA|15|TRBJ2-2|TRBV24-1
CATSEGGAGTGELFF
>NA|15|TRBJ2-3|TRBV19
CASSLWRAGTDTQYF
>NA|15|TRBJ1-6|TRBV3-1/TRBV3-2
CASSPALDRNSPLHF
>NA|16|TRBJ2-5|TRBV11-2
CASSLALAGGKETQYF
>once|13|TRBJ1-2|TRBV27
CASSLGRGLGYTF
>NA|13|TRBJ1-5|TRBV27
CASSQGSNQPQHF
>few|14|TRBJ2-2|TRBV29-1
CSARLAGDTGELFF
>NA|14|TRBJ1-2|TRBV14
CASSPRQGGYGYTF
>NA|13|TRBJ1-1|TRBV30
CAWRRTLNTEAFF
>NA|15|TRBJ1-2|TRBV5-1
CASSPTGDLWGGYTF
>once|15|TRBJ2-1|TRBV7-6
CASSLVRGGSQRQFF
>NA|17|TRBJ2-7|TRBV27
CASSSPFYGQGKGEQYF
>NA|18|TRBJ2-1|TRBV4-3
CASSQDRGGGPRYNEQFF
>once|12|TRBJ1-1|TRBV12-3/TRBV12-4
CASSLTLTGAFF
>NA|15|TRBJ1-2|TRBV3-1/TRBV3-2
CASSQLIRGFDGYTF
>NA|12|TRBJ1-2|TRBV2
CASSENRVGYTF
>once|16|TRBJ2-1|TRBV19
CASRTPQGRGNNEQFF